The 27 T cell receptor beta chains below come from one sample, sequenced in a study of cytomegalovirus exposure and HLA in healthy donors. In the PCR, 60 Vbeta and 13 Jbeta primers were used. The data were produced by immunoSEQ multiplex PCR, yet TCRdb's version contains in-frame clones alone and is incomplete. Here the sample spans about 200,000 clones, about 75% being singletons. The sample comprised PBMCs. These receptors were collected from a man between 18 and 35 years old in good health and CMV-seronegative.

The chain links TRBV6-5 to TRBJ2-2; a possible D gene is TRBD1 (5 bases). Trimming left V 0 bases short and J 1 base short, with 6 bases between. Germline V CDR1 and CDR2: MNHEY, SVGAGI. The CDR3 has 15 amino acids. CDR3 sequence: CASSYSQGNTGELFF. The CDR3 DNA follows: TGTGCCAGCAGTTACTCCCAGGGGAACACCGGGGAGCTGTTTTTT.

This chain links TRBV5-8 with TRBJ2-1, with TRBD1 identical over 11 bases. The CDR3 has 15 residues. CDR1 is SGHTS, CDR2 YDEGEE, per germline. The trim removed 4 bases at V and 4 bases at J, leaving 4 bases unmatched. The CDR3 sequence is CASSLGTGGYNEQFF. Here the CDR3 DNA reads TGTGCCAGCAGCCTCGGGACAGGGGGATACAATGAGCAGTTCTTC.

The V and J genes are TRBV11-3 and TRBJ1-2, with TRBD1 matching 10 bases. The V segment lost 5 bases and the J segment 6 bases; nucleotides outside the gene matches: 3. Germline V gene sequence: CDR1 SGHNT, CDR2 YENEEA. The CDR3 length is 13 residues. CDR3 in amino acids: CASSLTGGDGYTF. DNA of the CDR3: TGTGCCAGCAGCCTGACAGGGGGCGATGGCTACACCTTC.

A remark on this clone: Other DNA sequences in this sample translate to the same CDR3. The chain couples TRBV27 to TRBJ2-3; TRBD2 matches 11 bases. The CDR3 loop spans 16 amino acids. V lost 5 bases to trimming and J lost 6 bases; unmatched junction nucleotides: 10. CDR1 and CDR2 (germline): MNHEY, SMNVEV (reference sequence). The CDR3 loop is CASSPPLAGVADTQYF. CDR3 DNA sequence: TGTGCCAGCAGTCCCCCACTAGCGGGAGTTGCGGATACGCAGTATTTT.

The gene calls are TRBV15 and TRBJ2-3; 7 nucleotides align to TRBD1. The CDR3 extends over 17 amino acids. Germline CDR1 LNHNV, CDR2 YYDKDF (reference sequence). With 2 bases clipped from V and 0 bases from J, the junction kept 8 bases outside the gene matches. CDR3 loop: CATSRSPGDSSTDTQYF. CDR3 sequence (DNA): TGTGCCACCAGCAGAAGTCCCGGGGACAGTAGCACAGATACGCAGTATTTT.

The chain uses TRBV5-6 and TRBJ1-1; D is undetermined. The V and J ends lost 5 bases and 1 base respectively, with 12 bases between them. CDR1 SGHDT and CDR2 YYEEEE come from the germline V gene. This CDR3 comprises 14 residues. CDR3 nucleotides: TGTGCCAGCAGGGGCCGGCGGGGGAACACTGAAGCTTTCTTT. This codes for CASRGRRGNTEAFF.

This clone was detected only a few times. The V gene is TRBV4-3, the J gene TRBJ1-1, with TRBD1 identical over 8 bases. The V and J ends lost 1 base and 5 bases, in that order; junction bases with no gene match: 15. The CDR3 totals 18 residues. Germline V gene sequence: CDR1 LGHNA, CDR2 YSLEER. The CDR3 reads CASSQVLGQAPRGTEAFF. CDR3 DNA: TGCGCCAGCAGCCAAGTACTGGGACAGGCCCCTCGGGGGACTGAAGCTTTCTTT.

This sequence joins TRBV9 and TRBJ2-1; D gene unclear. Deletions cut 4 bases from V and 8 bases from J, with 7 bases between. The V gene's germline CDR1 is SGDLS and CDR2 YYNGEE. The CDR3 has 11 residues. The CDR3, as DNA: TGTGCCAGCAGCCAGGCAGATGAGCAGTTCTTC. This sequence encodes CASSQADEQFF.

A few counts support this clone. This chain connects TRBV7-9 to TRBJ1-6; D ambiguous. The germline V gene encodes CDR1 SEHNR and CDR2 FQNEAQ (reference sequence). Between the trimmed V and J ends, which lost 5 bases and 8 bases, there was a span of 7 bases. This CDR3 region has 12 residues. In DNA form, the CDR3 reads TGTGCCAGCAGCCCGATAGATTCACCCCTCCACTTT. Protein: CASSPIDSPLHF.

CDR3 residues: CASSPGQYTEAFF. The CDR3 coding sequence is TGTGCCAGCAGTCCGGGACAGTACACTGAAGCTTTCTTT. The chain has TRBV9 and TRBJ1-1; 7 bases match TRBD1. CDR3 length equals 13 residues. Germline trimming cut 5 bases from V and 3 bases from J; bases unmatched to any gene: 4. Germline values: CDR1 SGDLS, CDR2 YYNGEE. Supplemented by reference TRBV9 and TRBJ1-1, the full variable domain reads DSGVTQTPKHLITATGQRVTLRCSPRSGDLSVYWYQQSLDQGLQFLIQYYNGEERAKGNILERFSAQQFPDLHSELNLSSLELGDSALYFCASSPGQYTEAFFGQGTRLTVV.

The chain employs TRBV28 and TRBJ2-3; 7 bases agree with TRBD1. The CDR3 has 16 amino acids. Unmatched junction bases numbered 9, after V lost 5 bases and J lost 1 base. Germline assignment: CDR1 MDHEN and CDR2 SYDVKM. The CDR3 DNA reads TGTGCCAGCAGTCGAACCGGGACAGAACGCACAGATACGCAGTATTTT. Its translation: CASSRTGTERTDTQYF.

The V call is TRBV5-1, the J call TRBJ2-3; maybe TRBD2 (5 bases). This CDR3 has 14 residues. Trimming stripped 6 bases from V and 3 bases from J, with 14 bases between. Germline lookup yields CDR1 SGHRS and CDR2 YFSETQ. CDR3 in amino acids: CASNNGVKTDTQYF. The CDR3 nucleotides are TGCGCCAGCAATAACGGGGTAAAAACAGATACGCAGTATTTT.

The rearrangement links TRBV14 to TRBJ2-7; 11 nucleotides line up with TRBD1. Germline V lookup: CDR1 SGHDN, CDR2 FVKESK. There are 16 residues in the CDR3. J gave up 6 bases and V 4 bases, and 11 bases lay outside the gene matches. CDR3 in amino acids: CASSPLIRTGGVEQYF. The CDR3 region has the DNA TGTGCCAGCAGCCCCTTAATTCGGACAGGGGGCGTCGAGCAGTACTTC.

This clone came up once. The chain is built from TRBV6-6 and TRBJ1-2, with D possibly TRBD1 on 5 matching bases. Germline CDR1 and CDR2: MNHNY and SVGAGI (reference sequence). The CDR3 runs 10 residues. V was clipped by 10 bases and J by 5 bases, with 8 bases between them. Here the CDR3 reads CATGGYGYTF. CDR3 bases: TGTGCCACCGGGGGTTATGGCTACACCTTC.

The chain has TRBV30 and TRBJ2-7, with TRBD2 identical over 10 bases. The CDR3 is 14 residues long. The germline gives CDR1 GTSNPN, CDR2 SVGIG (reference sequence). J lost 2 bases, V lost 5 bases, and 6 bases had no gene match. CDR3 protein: CAWGIAGGAYEQYF. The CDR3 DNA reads TGTGCCTGGGGCATAGCGGGAGGAGCCTACGAGCAGTACTTC.

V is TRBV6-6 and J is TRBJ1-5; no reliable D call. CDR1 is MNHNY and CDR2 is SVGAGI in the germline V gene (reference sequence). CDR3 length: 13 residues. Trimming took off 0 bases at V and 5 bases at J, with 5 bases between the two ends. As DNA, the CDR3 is TGTGCCAGCAGTTACTCATCGGATCAGCCCCAGCATTTT. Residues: CASSYSSDQPQHF.

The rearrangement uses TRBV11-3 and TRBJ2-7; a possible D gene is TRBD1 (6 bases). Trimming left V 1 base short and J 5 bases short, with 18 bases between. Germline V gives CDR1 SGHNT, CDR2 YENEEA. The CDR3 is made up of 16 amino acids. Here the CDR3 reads CASSLVRDTNIHEQYF. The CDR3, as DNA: TGTGCCAGCAGCTTAGTCCGGGACACTAATATCCACGAGCAGTACTTC. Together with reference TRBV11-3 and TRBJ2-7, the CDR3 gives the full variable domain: EAGVVQSPRYKIIEKKQPVAFWCNPISGHNTLYWYLQNLGQGPELLIRYENEEAVDDSQLPKDRFSAERLKGVDSTLKIQPAELGDSAVYLCASSLVRDTNIHEQYFGPGTRLTVT.

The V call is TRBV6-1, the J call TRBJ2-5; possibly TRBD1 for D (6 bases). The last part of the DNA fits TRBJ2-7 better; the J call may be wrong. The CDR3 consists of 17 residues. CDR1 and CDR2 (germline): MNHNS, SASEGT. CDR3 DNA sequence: TGTGCCAGCAGTGAAGCACTGGGGGCTCGGCAAGTCTACGAGCAGTACTTC. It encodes CASSEALGARQVYEQYF.

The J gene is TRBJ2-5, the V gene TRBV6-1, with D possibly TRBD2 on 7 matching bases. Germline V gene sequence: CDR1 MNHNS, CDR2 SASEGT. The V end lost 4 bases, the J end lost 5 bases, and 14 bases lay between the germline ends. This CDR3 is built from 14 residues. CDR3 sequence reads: CASSGQVGRETQYF. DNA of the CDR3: TGTGCCAGCAGTGGACAGGTCGGGAGGGAGACCCAGTACTTC.

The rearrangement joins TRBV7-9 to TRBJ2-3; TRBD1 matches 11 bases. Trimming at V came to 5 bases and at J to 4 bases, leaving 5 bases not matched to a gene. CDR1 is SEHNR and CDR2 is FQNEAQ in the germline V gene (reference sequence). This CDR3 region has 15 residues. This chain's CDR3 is CASSLPDRGPDTQYF. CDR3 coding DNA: TGTGCCAGCAGCCTACCGGACAGGGGGCCAGATACGCAGTATTTT.

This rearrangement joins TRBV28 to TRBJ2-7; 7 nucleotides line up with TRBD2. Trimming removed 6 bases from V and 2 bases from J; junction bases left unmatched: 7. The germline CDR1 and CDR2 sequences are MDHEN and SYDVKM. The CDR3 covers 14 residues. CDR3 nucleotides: TGTGCCAGCAGGAACGCAGGGACTACCTACGAGCAGTACTTC. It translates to CASRNAGTTYEQYF.

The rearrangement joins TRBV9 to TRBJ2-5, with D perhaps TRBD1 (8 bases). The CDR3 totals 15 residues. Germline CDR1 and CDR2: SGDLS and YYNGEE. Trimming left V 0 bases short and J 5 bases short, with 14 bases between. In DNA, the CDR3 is TGTGCCAGCAGCGTAGCGAAACAGGGGGGGGAGACCCAGTACTTC. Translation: CASSVAKQGGETQYF.

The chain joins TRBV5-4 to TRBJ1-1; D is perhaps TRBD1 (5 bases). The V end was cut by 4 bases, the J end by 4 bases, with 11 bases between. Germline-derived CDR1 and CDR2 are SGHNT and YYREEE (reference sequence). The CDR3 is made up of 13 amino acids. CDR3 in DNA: TGTGCCAGCAGCCAGGACACTATCACTGAAGCTTTCTTT. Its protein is CASSQDTITEAFF.

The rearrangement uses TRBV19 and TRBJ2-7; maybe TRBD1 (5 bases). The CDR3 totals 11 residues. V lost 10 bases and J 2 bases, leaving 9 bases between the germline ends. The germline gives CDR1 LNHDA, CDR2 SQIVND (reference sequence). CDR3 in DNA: TGTGCCACAGCACAGGCCTACGAGCAGTACTTC. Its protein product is CATAQAYEQYF.

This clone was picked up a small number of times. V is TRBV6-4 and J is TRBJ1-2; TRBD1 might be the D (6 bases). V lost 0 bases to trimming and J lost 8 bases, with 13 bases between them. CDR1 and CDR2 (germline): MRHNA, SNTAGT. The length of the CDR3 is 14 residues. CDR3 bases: TGTGCCAGCAGTGACTCGAGCAGGGGTGGAGGCTACACCTTC. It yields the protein CASSDSSRGGGYTF.

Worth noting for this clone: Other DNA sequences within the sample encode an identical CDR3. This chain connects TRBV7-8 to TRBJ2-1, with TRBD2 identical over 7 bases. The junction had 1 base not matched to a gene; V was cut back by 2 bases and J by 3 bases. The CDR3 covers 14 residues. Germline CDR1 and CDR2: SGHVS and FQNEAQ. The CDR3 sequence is CASSLRTSYNEQFF. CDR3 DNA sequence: TGTGCCAGCAGCTTAAGGACTAGCTACAATGAGCAGTTCTTC.

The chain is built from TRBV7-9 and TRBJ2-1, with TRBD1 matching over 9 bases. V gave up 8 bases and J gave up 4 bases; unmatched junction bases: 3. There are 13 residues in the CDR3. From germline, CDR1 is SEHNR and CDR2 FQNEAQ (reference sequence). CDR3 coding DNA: TGTGCCAGCCGGGACAGGGAATACAATGAGCAGTTCTTC. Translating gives CASRDREYNEQFF.